In its sample, the clone carrying this T cell receptor beta chain was seen once. As yet, its antigen is unknown. This sample was included in a study of OX40 agonist ivuxolimab in advanced cancers. Looking at the study overall: Patients treated during dose escalation were battling hepatocellular carcinoma, melanoma, renal cell or head and neck cancer. Partial responses, seen in three patients, involved one hepatocellular carcinoma and two cutaneous melanomas.

The CDR3 is 13 amino acids. Germline V CDR1 and CDR2: SGHDN, FVKESK. Trimming removed 1 base from V and 0 bases from J, with 3 bases in between. The assay was immunoSEQ multiplex PCR, and TCRdb's table has in-frame clones only and misses some. Of about 82,000 clones listed, 91% are singletons. Study results and caveats: The 0.1-3.0 mg/kg partial responders had among the lowest clonal expansion.

The sequence derives from an adult with an advanced solid tumor such as melanoma, head and neck, liver or kidney cancer. Source: CD4+ or CD8+ T cells sorted from blood, taken in a trial of the OX40 agonist ivuxolimab. V usage is TRBV14 and J usage is TRBJ1-2; D unclear. The CDR3 DNA reads TGTGCCAGCAGCCAAGTCCCTAACTATGGCTACACCTTC. It translates to CASSQVPNYGYTF.